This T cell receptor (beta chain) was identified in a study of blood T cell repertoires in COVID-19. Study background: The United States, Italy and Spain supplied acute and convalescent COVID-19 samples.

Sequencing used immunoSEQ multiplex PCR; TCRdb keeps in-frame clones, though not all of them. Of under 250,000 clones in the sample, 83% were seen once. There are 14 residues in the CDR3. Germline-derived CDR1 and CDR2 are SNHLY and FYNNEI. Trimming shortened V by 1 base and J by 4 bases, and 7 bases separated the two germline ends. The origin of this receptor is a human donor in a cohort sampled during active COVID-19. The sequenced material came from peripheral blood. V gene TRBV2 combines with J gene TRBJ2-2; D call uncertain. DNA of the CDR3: TGTGCCAGCAGTGAAGTCCAGGCCACCGGGGAGCTGTTTTTT. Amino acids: CASSEVQATGELFF.